These 18 T cell receptor beta chains share one sample of origin, sequenced in a study of a mutant IDH1 vaccine in newly diagnosed glioma (dated by TCRdb to about 2021). The antigens of these receptors remain unknown. The library was obtained by the immunoSEQ multiplex PCR assay. TCRdb re-hosts the immuneACCESS table, in-frame sequences only. Its copies lack some clones; in the studies checked, an unresolved V gene accounts for under half of them, and the cause for the rest is not known. In this sample the table shows about 83,000 clones, approximately 75% of which occur a single time. Approximately 5.6% of the sample goes to the ten largest clones. The time point label here, explained by the study, means: week 47, end of study. Each vaccine dose was 300 ug of a 20-mer mutant IDH1 peptide in Montanide, given subcutaneously with topical imiquimod. The source was PBMCs, collected from a glioma patient whose treatment included an IDH1 peptide vaccine. These receptors came from a man in his forties with glioma.

J is TRBJ2-2 and V is TRBV28; 9 bases match TRBD2. The V gene end was trimmed by 0 bases and the J gene end by 4 bases; junction bases not matched to a gene: 0. CDR3 length equals 15 residues. Germline CDR1 reads MDHEN; CDR2 reads SYDVKM. This chain's CDR3 is CASSLWREGTGELFF. The CDR3 coding sequence is TGTGCCAGCAGTTTATGGCGGGAGGGCACCGGGGAGCTGTTTTTT. Using reference TRBV28 and TRBJ2-2 for the parts outside the CDR3, the full variable domain is DVKVTQSSRYLVKRTGEKVFLECVQDMDHENMFWYRQDPGLGLRLIYFSYDVKMKEKGDIPEGYSVSREKKERFSLILESASTNQTSMYLCASSLWREGTGELFFGEGSRLTVL.

This clone qualifies as medium-sized. The chain recombines TRBV6-6 with TRBJ1-2; D remains unclear. V lost 0 bases and J 14 bases, leaving 10 bases between the germline ends. Germline V gives CDR1 MNHNY, CDR2 SVGAGI (reference sequence). This CDR3 region has 11 residues. CDR3 DNA sequence: TGTGCCAGCAGTTACTCGATGAGGTGTACCTTC. Amino acids: CASSYSMRCTF.

The V and J genes are TRBV9 and TRBJ1-1; D is undetermined. CDR3 length: 12 residues. Germline values: CDR1 SGDLS, CDR2 YYNGEE. The germline V and J ends were trimmed by 3 bases and 7 bases, with 10 bases remaining between them. Here the CDR3 reads CASSAPGDEAFF. The DNA for the CDR3 is TGTGCCAGCAGCGCCCCCGGGGATGAAGCTTTCTTT.

The rearrangement joins TRBV28 to TRBJ1-5; 8 bases match TRBD1. Germline CDR1 and CDR2: MDHEN and SYDVKM. This CDR3 has 15 residues. J lost 3 bases, V lost 4 bases, and 5 bases had no gene match. CDR3 nucleotides: TGTGCCAGCAGTTCAGACAGGGGTATCAATCAGCCCCAGCATTTT. It encodes CASSSDRGINQPQHF. Based on the CDR3 plus reference TRBV28 and TRBJ1-5, the full variable domain is DVKVTQSSRYLVKRTGEKVFLECVQDMDHENMFWYRQDPGLGLRLIYFSYDVKMKEKGDIPEGYSVSREKKERFSLILESASTNQTSMYLCASSSDRGINQPQHFGDGTRLSIL.

The gene calls are TRBV4-2 and TRBJ2-2; D unresolved. V lost 4 bases to trimming and J lost 0 bases, with 9 bases between them. Germline assignment: CDR1 LGHNA and CDR2 YNFKEQ. CDR3 length: 15 amino acids. CDR3 amino acids: CASSPPGPNTGELFF. CDR3 nucleotide sequence: TGTGCCAGCAGCCCCCCAGGCCCGAACACCGGGGAGCTGTTTTTT.

The gene calls are TRBV2 and TRBJ2-3; 7 bases match TRBD1. Germline CDR1 is SNHLY and CDR2 is FYNNEI. The CDR3 consists of 17 residues. The trim removed 5 bases at V and 0 bases at J, leaving 11 bases unmatched. The chain's CDR3 is CASSPHLRQGSTDTQYF. The CDR3 DNA follows: TGTGCCAGCAGTCCCCACCTCCGACAGGGAAGCACAGATACGCAGTATTTT.

With regard to this clone: A much more abundant neighbour one base away suggests this may be a read error. V and J are TRBV7-2 and TRBJ2-5; no clear D gene. Between the trimmed V and J ends, which lost 1 base and 5 bases, there was a span of 5 bases. Germline values: CDR1 SGHTA, CDR2 FQGNSA. The CDR3 runs 12 residues. Here the CDR3 DNA reads TGTGCCAGCAGCTTAGAGGCGGAGACCCAGTACTTC. It translates to CASSLEAETQYF. The full variable domain, its missing parts supplied by reference TRBV7-2 and TRBJ2-5, is GAGVSQSPSNKVTEKGKDVELRCDPISGHTALYWYRQSLGQGLEFLIYFQGNSAPDKSGLPSDRFSAERTGGSVSTLTIQRTQQEDSAVYLCASSLEAETQYFGPGTRLLVL.

J is TRBJ2-7 and V is TRBV30; 8 bases map to TRBD1. This CDR3 has 15 residues. Germline V CDR1 and CDR2: GTSNPN, SVGIG (reference sequence). Germline trimming cut 4 bases from V and 0 bases from J; bases unmatched to any gene: 8. The CDR3 protein is CAWIGRDRSSYEQYF. The CDR3 DNA reads TGTGCCTGGATCGGCCGGGACAGGTCCTCCTACGAGCAGTACTTC.

The chain combines TRBV29-1 with TRBJ1-2; 9 bases are shared with TRBD1. Looked up from germline, CDR1 is SQVTM and CDR2 is ANQGSEA. The J segment lost 0 bases and the V segment lost 7 bases, leaving 3 bases of the junction unmatched. This CDR3 has 13 residues. The DNA for the CDR3 is TGCAGCGCCTGGACAGGGGCTAACTATGGCTACACCTTC. Translating gives CSAWTGANYGYTF.

The chain combines TRBV19 with TRBJ1-2; D is possibly TRBD1 (6 bases). The CDR3 contains 14 residues. The germline V gene encodes CDR1 LNHDA and CDR2 SQIVND (reference sequence). Trimming removed 5 bases from V and 2 bases from J, with 12 bases in between. The CDR3 nucleotides read TGTGCCAGTAGTCCGGGGACACGGAACTATGGCTACACCTTC. Encoded protein: CASSPGTRNYGYTF.

The V gene is TRBV5-1, the J gene TRBJ2-1, with 8 bases that match TRBD2. The CDR3 totals 16 residues. CDR1 and CDR2 (germline): SGHRS, YFSETQ. Trimming removed 7 bases from V and 0 bases from J; junction bases left unmatched: 9. The CDR3 DNA reads TGCGCCAGCCGCGGGGGGCAGGCCCCCTCCTACAATGAGCAGTTCTTC. Amino acid sequence: CASRGGQAPSYNEQFF. Supplemented by reference TRBV5-1 and TRBJ2-1, the full variable domain reads KAGVTQTPRYLIKTRGQQVTLSCSPISGHRSVSWYQQTPGQGLQFLFEYFSETQRNKGNFPGRFSGRQFSNSRSEMNVSTLELGDSALYLCASRGGQAPSYNEQFFGPGTRLTVL.

The chain couples TRBV4-2 to TRBJ1-2, with no clear D. Germline-derived CDR1 and CDR2 are LGHNA and YNFKEQ. This CDR3 spans 16 amino acids. Trimming took off 2 bases at V and 0 bases at J, with 13 bases between the two ends. The CDR3 region has the DNA TGTGCCAGCAGCCAAACCCCTGGAAGTGCTAACTATGGCTACACCTTC. It translates to CASSQTPGSANYGYTF.

CDR3 in amino acids: CASSQDAKAGETQYF. In nucleotides, the CDR3 is TGCGCCAGCAGCCAAGATGCTAAAGCGGGGGAGACCCAGTACTTC. The chain carries TRBV4-1 and TRBJ2-5; 7 bases line up with TRBD2. CDR1 is MGHRA, CDR2 YSYEKL, per germline. The length of the CDR3 is 15 residues. Losses at the gene ends were 0 bases for V and 5 bases for J; bases not matched to a gene: 6.

The V call is TRBV18, the J call TRBJ2-3; TRBD2 matches at 12 bases. The V gene end was trimmed by 8 bases and the J gene end by 3 bases; junction bases not matched to a gene: 9. The CDR3 totals 16 residues. Germline assignment: CDR1 KGHSH and CDR2 LQKENI. The CDR3 DNA sequence: TGTGCCAGCACACGGCTAGCGGGGGGGCCGACAGATACGCAGTATTTT. Its protein is CASTRLAGGPTDTQYF.

For the CDR3, the DNA is TGTGCCAGCAGCACTCGGGACAGCGGTTATGGCTACACCTTC. Amino acid sequence: CASSTRDSGYGYTF. The chain couples TRBV7-3 to TRBJ1-2; 7 bases match TRBD1. This CDR3 has 14 amino acids. V was pared by 5 bases and J by 5 bases, with 8 bases of the junction left unmatched. Per germline, CDR1 SGHTA and CDR2 FQGTGA.

The chain is built from TRBV11-2 and TRBJ2-7; D unclear. Germline CDR1 and CDR2: SGHAT and FQNNGV. V lost 2 bases and J 5 bases, leaving 4 bases between the germline ends. This CDR3 comprises 11 residues. DNA of the CDR3: TGTGCCAGCAGCTTAACGGACGAGCAGTACTTC. Its protein product is CASSLTDEQYF.

This clone was counted between two and nine times. The rearrangement joins TRBV19 to TRBJ2-1; D possibly corresponds to TRBD2 (5 bases). CDR1 is LNHDA and CDR2 is SQIVND in the germline V gene (reference sequence). The CDR3 is 14 amino acids. Deletions cut 9 bases from V and 4 bases from J, with 16 bases between. The CDR3: CASRQVGVYNEQFF. In nucleotides, the CDR3 is TGTGCCAGCCGACAAGTCGGGGTTTACAATGAGCAGTTCTTC.

This chain joins TRBV27 and TRBJ2-6; 12 bases are shared with TRBD1. This CDR3 has 18 residues. CDR1 and CDR2 from the germline V gene are MNHEY and SMNVEV (reference sequence). J was trimmed by 1 base and V by 7 bases; bases with no gene match: 8. The CDR3 spells CASTPGQGAWSGANVLTF. Written as DNA, the CDR3 is TGTGCCAGCACTCCGGGACAGGGGGCTTGGTCTGGGGCCAACGTCCTGACTTTC.